The 28 T cell receptor beta chains listed next were all sequenced from one sample in a study of HIV-infected children after antiretroviral therapy interruption. The TCR library was built from RNA with a 3' RACE protocol and unique molecular identifiers. TCRdb re-analysed the 3' RACE reads in MiXCR, keeping a single row per CDR3 protein. Altogether about 50,000 distinct CDR3 sequences are present, around 4.7% being singletons, with the ten largest covering over 0.65%. The treatment here: PENTA 11 planned treatment interruption arm or continuous ART arm. Sample: CD45RA+ CD4+ T cells from PBMCs, pooled from several time points, taken from a donor given antiretroviral therapy, either interrupted or continuous. Stated subset: naive CD4+ CD45RA+ CD45RO- T cells. The source of these receptors is a pool of human donors with HIV.

This clonotype showed up many times. The rearrangement uses TRBV12-5 and TRBJ1-3, with D uncertain. Trimming pared 5 bases from V and 3 bases from J, leaving 11 bases between. The CDR3 has 14 amino acids. CDR1 is LGHNT, CDR2 FRNRAP, per germline. The CDR3 DNA reads TGTGCTAGTGGTCCGAGGACCGATGGAAACACCATATATTTT. Its protein product is CASGPRTDGNTIYF.

This clonotype was picked up many times. This chain connects TRBV5-1 to TRBJ1-1; no reliable D call. CDR1 SGHRS and CDR2 YFSETQ come from the germline V gene. V was clipped by 4 bases and J by 1 base, with 5 bases between them. The CDR3 contains 12 residues. CDR3 DNA sequence: TGCGCCAGCAGCCGATCGAACACTGAAGCTTTCTTT. It specifies CASSRSNTEAFF.

This clonotype was detected many times. The chain couples TRBV4-2 to TRBJ1-1, with D perhaps matching TRBD1 (5 bases). Germline V gene sequence: CDR1 LGHNA, CDR2 YNFKEQ. Trimming pared 1 base from V and 3 bases from J, leaving 6 bases between. CDR3 length: 13 amino acids. Here the CDR3 reads CASSQVRDTEAFF. Written as DNA, the CDR3 is TGTGCCAGCAGCCAAGTCAGGGACACTGAAGCTTTCTTT.

The table lists this clonotype with many counts. V is TRBV7-2 and J is TRBJ2-3; 9 bases fit TRBD2. The trim removed 3 bases at V and 0 bases at J, leaving 4 bases unmatched. Germline lookup yields CDR1 SGHTA and CDR2 FQGNSA. The CDR3 runs 16 residues. CDR3 residues: CASSFAGGSSTDTQYF. The CDR3 region has the DNA TGTGCCAGCAGCTTCGCGGGGGGGTCTAGCACAGATACGCAGTATTTT.

In this sample, this clonotype turned up a few times. V gene TRBV2 combines with J gene TRBJ2-7; D is possibly TRBD1 (5 bases). The CDR3 is 15 amino acids. CDR1 and CDR2 from the germline V gene are SNHLY and FYNNEI. Trimming pared 3 bases from V and 1 base from J, leaving 13 bases between. This CDR3 reads CASSDGAYLSYEQYF. DNA for the CDR3: TGTGCCAGCAGTGATGGGGCCTACTTATCCTACGAGCAGTACTTC. Full variable domain (remainder filled in from reference TRBV2 and TRBJ2-7): EPEVTQTPSHQVTQMGQEVILRCVPISNHLYFYWYRQILGQKVEFLVSFYNNEISEKSEIFDDQFSVERPDGSNFTLKIRSTKLEDSAMYFCASSDGAYLSYEQYFGPGTRLTVT.

This clonotype was seen at least ten times. The chain is built from TRBV19 and TRBJ2-6; unclear D gene. The CDR3 loop spans 15 amino acids. CDR1 is LNHDA and CDR2 is SQIVND in the germline V gene (reference sequence). V gave up 3 bases and J gave up 0 bases, with 6 bases separating them. The CDR3 sequence: CASSMKPSGANVLTF. The CDR3 DNA follows: TGTGCCAGTAGTATGAAGCCCTCTGGGGCCAACGTCCTGACTTTC.

This clonotype was picked up many times. The chain recombines TRBV30 with TRBJ2-5; no firm D call. This CDR3 contains 17 residues. V was pared by 0 bases and J by 0 bases, with 17 bases between. Germline CDR1 reads GTSNPN; CDR2 reads SVGIG (reference sequence). The DNA for the CDR3 is TGTGCCTGGAGTGTACGTATTGGACGCAGAGACCAAGAGACCCAGTACTTC. This encodes CAWSVRIGRRDQETQYF. Together with reference TRBV30 and TRBJ2-5, the CDR3 gives the full variable domain: SQTIHQWPATLVQPVGSPLSLECTVEGTSNPNLYWYRQAAGRGLQLLFYSVGIGQISSEVPQNLSASRPQDRQFILSSKKLLLSDSGFYLCAWSVRIGRRDQETQYFGPGTRLLVL.

This clonotype was picked up many times. This chain joins TRBV11-2 and TRBJ1-4, with D perhaps matching TRBD1 (6 bases). The CDR3 loop spans 14 amino acids. Germline CDR1 SGHAT, CDR2 FQNNGV. With 4 bases removed from V and 5 bases from J, the gap between germline ends came to 11 bases. The CDR3 here is CASSSGQPNEKLFF. In DNA, the CDR3 is TGTGCCAGCAGCTCCGGACAGCCGAATGAAAAACTGTTTTTT.

With respect to this clonotype: A read error may explain this, as a much larger clone is one base away. The chain recombines TRBV18 with TRBJ2-3; no reliable D call. Germline CDR1 KGHSH, CDR2 LQKENI. The CDR3 covers 16 residues. The CDR3 DNA reads TGTGCCGGCTCACCACCGGAAGGATCAAGCACAGATACGCAGTATTTT. This codes for CAGSPPEGSSTDTQYF.

In this sample, this clonotype turned up many times. The rearrangement links TRBV29-1 to TRBJ2-7; D is unresolved. In germline, CDR1 is SQVTM, CDR2 ANQGSEA. Trimming shortened V by 2 bases and J by 0 bases, and 20 bases separated the two germline ends. This CDR3 has 17 amino acids. CDR3 loop: CSVELLNPSAASYEQYF. The CDR3 DNA is TGCAGCGTTGAATTACTGAACCCGTCGGCAGCCTCCTACGAGCAGTACTTC.

This clonotype was counted ten times or more. The chain joins TRBV29-1 to TRBJ2-1, with D possibly TRBD2 on 6 matching bases. CDR1 SQVTM and CDR2 ANQGSEA come from the germline V gene. V lost 4 bases to trimming and J lost 3 bases, with 10 bases between them. The CDR3 sequence is 13 residues long. The CDR3 here is CSVGRGSYNEQFF. CDR3 bases: TGCAGCGTTGGACGGGGGAGCTACAATGAGCAGTTCTTC.

This clonotype was seen many times. The chain combines TRBV18 with TRBJ1-3, with D possibly being TRBD1 (5 bases). In germline, CDR1 is KGHSH, CDR2 LQKENI. The germline V and J ends were trimmed by 3 bases and 0 bases, with 6 bases remaining between them. This CDR3 contains 14 residues. The CDR3 region has the DNA TGTGCCAGCTCACCTGACAGCTCTGGAAACACCATATATTTT. This codes for CASSPDSSGNTIYF.

The chain couples TRBV11-2 to TRBJ1-4, with unresolved D. Per the germline V gene, CDR1 is SGHAT and CDR2 is FQNNGV. V lost 1 base and J 0 bases, leaving 15 bases between the germline ends. CDR3 length equals 18 residues. The CDR3 sequence is CASSLVGVGSSTNEKLFF. The CDR3 nucleotides are TGTGCCAGCAGCTTAGTAGGTGTTGGGAGCTCAACTAATGAAAAACTGTTTTTT.

There are many counts of this clonotype. The V call is TRBV13, the J call TRBJ2-1; D is perhaps TRBD2 (6 bases). CDR3 length: 15 amino acids. Germline CDR1 is PRHDT and CDR2 is FYEKMQ (reference sequence). V lost 6 bases, J lost 6 bases, and 18 bases lay in between. The CDR3 bases are TGTGCCAGCAGGCCCCGCTCAGGGACTTTCAATGAGCAGTTCTTC. It codes for CASRPRSGTFNEQFF.

This clonotype was counted many times. The V and J genes are TRBV12-3 or TRBV12-4 and TRBJ2-7; D tentatively fits TRBD1 or TRBD2 (5 bases each). The CDR3 has 18 residues. The V gene lost 5 bases and the J gene lost 6 bases, with 29 bases spanning the gap. The CDR3 region is CASSPDESPPGRAREQYF. The CDR3 DNA reads TGTGCCAGCAGTCCAGATGAATCCCCCCCGGGACGGGCCCGCGAGCAGTACTTC.

The sample holds many counts of this clonotype. The chain's CDR3 is CARQGGDVNTEAFF. CDR3 DNA sequence: TGCGCCAGGCAGGGAGGGGACGTGAACACTGAAGCTTTCTTT. The V call is TRBV23-1, the J call TRBJ1-1; D perhaps matches TRBD1 (5 bases). TRBV23-1 is treated as an ORF (open reading frame) with a function not yet certain. V was trimmed by 9 bases and J by 0 bases, leaving 14 bases between them. The CDR3 loop spans 14 amino acids.

This clonotype was recorded many times. The CDR3 sequence: CATSDPGLAGVRETQYF. Written as DNA, the CDR3 is TGTGCCACCAGTGACCCCGGACTAGCGGGGGTACGAGAGACCCAGTACTTC. J is TRBJ2-5 and V is TRBV24-1; 13 bases match TRBD2. From germline, CDR1 is KGHDR and CDR2 SFDVKD. With 4 bases clipped from V and 4 bases from J, the junction kept 8 bases outside the gene matches. The CDR3 sequence is 17 residues long.

This clonotype was seen ten or more times. V is TRBV6-4 and J is TRBJ2-5; no definite D call. Germline assignment: CDR1 MRHNA and CDR2 SNTAGT. Trimming stripped 6 bases from V and 6 bases from J, with 2 bases between. The CDR3 covers 9 residues. DNA of the CDR3: TGTGCCAGCAGACAGACCCAGTACTTC. Translating it yields CASRQTQYF.

This clonotype came up a few times. This rearrangement joins TRBV12-3 or TRBV12-4 to TRBJ1-2; D uncertain. The CDR3 totals 13 residues. V was pared by 3 bases and J by 4 bases, with 9 bases between. The CDR3 loop is CASSFVSSYGYTF. The CDR3 DNA is TGTGCCAGCAGTTTTGTCTCAAGCTATGGCTACACCTTC.

A few counts support this clonotype. The chain employs TRBV5-1 and TRBJ1-4, with D possibly matching TRBD1 (6 bases). Germline V gives CDR1 SGHRS, CDR2 YFSETQ. V lost 2 bases, J lost 0 bases, and 11 bases lay in between. The CDR3 covers 16 residues. CDR3 amino acids: CASSLQGLATNEKLFF. CDR3 DNA sequence: TGCGCCAGCAGCTTACAGGGTCTTGCAACTAATGAAAAACTGTTTTTT.

The table lists this clonotype with a few counts. This sequence joins TRBV20-1 and TRBJ1-1; possible D gene TRBD1, 6 bases. Germline V gene data show CDR1 as DFQATT and CDR2 as SNEGSKA (reference sequence). The CDR3 is 12 residues long. V lost 3 bases to trimming and J lost 1 base, with 6 bases between them. The CDR3 DNA follows: TGCAGTGCTAGGACAGGGAACACTGAAGCTTTCTTT. It specifies CSARTGNTEAFF.

This clonotype was detected many times. In DNA form, the CDR3 reads TGTGCCAGCAGTGGAGCCCAGTGGGGCTCTGGGGCCAACGTCCTGACTTTC. This translates into CASSGAQWGSGANVLTF. The chain is built from TRBV2 and TRBJ2-6; D gene unclear. The CDR3 is 17 amino acids. Germline-derived CDR1 and CDR2 are SNHLY and FYNNEI. V gave up 4 bases and J gave up 0 bases, with 13 bases separating them.

The chain uses TRBV2 and TRBJ2-3; possible D gene TRBD1, 5 bases. Trimming left V 2 bases short and J 4 bases short, with 13 bases between. The CDR3 totals 15 residues. In germline, CDR1 is SNHLY, CDR2 FYNNEI. The CDR3 nucleotides are TGTGCCAGCAGTGAAACAAGGGGAATCCCAGATACGCAGTATTTT. Translating it yields CASSETRGIPDTQYF.

In its sample, this clonotype was seen many times. The chain joins TRBV4-1 to TRBJ1-5; D gene unclear. Germline V lookup: CDR1 MGHRA, CDR2 YSYEKL. This CDR3 is 14 amino acids long. The ends were cut back, 1 base at V and 1 base at J, with 5 bases in the middle. DNA for the CDR3: TGCGCCAGCAGCCAAGTTGAAAGCAATCAGCCCCAGCATTTT. Encoded protein: CASSQVESNQPQHF.

This clonotype has only a few counts. The CDR3 loop is CASSLEGVEKNIQYF. The CDR3 DNA is TGTGCCAGCAGTTTAGAAGGGGTGGAAAAAAACATTCAGTACTTC. The genes are TRBV12-3 or TRBV12-4 and TRBJ2-4; a possible D gene is TRBD1 (5 bases). V lost 1 base and J 4 bases, leaving 11 bases between the germline ends. CDR3 length: 15 residues.

This chain's CDR3 is CASSLVGKNEKLFF. The CDR3 nucleotides are TGTGCCAGCAGTTTGGTTGGCAAGAATGAAAAACTGTTTTTT. The rearrangement joins TRBV12-3 or TRBV12-4 to TRBJ1-4; D gene unclear. V was cut by 3 bases and J by 5 bases, with 10 bases left in between. The CDR3 is 14 residues long.

This clonotype was picked up many times. The chain is built from TRBV2 and TRBJ2-3; D not resolved. The CDR3 runs 15 residues. Trimming took 3 bases from V and 0 from J, leaving 10 bases between them. Germline V gene lookup returns CDR1 SNHLY and CDR2 FYNNEI. CDR3 in amino acids: CASSEARLSTDTQYF. The CDR3 nucleotides read TGTGCCAGCAGTGAGGCACGTTTGAGCACAGATACGCAGTATTTT.

This clonotype was recorded many times. The V gene is TRBV6-5, the J gene TRBJ2-3; TRBD2 agrees at 8 bases. Trimming at V came to 6 bases and at J to 2 bases, leaving 4 bases not matched to a gene. The CDR3 is 14 amino acids. From germline, CDR1 is MNHEY and CDR2 SVGAGI. The CDR3 loop reads CASRLAGSTDTQYF. Written as DNA, the CDR3 is TGTGCCAGCAGGTTAGCGGGGTCCACAGATACGCAGTATTTT.